This T cell receptor (beta chain) was obtained from a study of cytomegalovirus exposure and HLA in healthy donors. Broader study findings: In an earlier analysis, about 87% or about 30%: the productive usage of most TCR beta V segments. TCR association rates varied by HLA locus in a later analysis, with DRB1 highest and HLA-C lowest. Researchers reportedly found TCR beta sequences accurately predicted most subjects' HLA-A and HLA-B alleles. The study designated about 180 TCR beta chains cytomegalovirus-associated.

PCR used 60 Vbeta primers and 13 Jbeta primers. The method was immunoSEQ multiplex PCR; TCRdb's version includes in-frame clones alone and lacks a portion of them. Of roughly 100,000 clones in the sample, approximately 78% were seen once. This CDR3 has 14 residues. Trimming pared 6 bases from V and 5 bases from J, leaving 17 bases between. Germline loops: CDR1 SEHNR, CDR2 FQNEAQ (reference sequence). As concerns this clone: Its antigen is not known.

This TCR came from a woman in her thirties or forties in good health and CMV-seronegative. The specimen was PBMCs. The chain employs TRBV7-9 and TRBJ2-7; D is perhaps TRBD2 (6 bases). The CDR3 spells CASSFWEVSDEQYF. In DNA, the CDR3 is TGTGCCAGCAGTTTCTGGGAGGTTTCCGACGAGCAGTACTTC.